This is a list of T cell receptor beta chains from one sample in a study of technical replicates of blood from several donors. Generated by immunoSEQ multiplex PCR, the TCRdb table keeps only in-frame clones and is missing some. The sample contains more than 75,000 clones, approximately 96% of which appear only once. The source material was T cells isolated from PBMCs. The receptors were sampled from a human donor in good health. The CDR3 runs from the conserved cysteine through the conserved F or W. The D gene is left open where the match is weak. Rows may omit the clone size; those that give it use once, few, many or a size class.

CASSSTSGETQYF | TGTGCCAGCAGCTCTACTAGCGGAGAGACCCAGTACTTC | TRBV7-6 | TRBD2 | 13 | . | TRBJ2-5
CASSSFLGDTEAFF | TGTGCCAGCAGCTCCTTCCTCGGGGACACTGAAGCTTTCTTT | TRBV7-2 | . | 14 | . | TRBJ1-1
CATSGHRESGNTIYF | TGTGCCACCAGCGGTCACAGGGAGTCTGGAAACACCATATATTTT | TRBV15 | . | 15 | . | TRBJ1-3
CASSKTPNKRLAGGSYEQYF | TGTGCCAGCAGCAAAACCCCAAATAAAAGACTAGCGGGAGGATCCTACGAGCAGTACTTC | TRBV21-1 | . | 20 | . | TRBJ2-7
CASSDSPVSEAFF | TGCGCCAGCAGTGATTCCCCCGTGTCTGAAGCTTTCTTT | TRBV10-1 | . | 13 | . | TRBJ1-1
CACRKSGDAAQHF | TGTGCCTGTCGGAAGTCAGGGGATGCTGCCCAGCATTTT | TRBV30 | . | 13 | once | TRBJ1-5
CASSLAGRVRGTEAFF | TGTGCCAGCAGCTTAGCTGGCCGGGTTCGCGGCACTGAAGCTTTCTTT | TRBV7-6 | . | 16 | . | TRBJ1-1
CASSLSGRGGDNEQFF | TGTGCCAGCAGCTTAAGCGGGCGGGGGGGAGACAATGAGCAGTTCTTC | TRBV7-3 | TRBD2 | 16 | . | TRBJ2-1
CASSIIAGSSYNEQFF | TGTGCCAGCAGCATTATAGCGGGGAGCTCCTACAATGAGCAGTTCTTC | TRBV7-6 | TRBD2 | 16 | . | TRBJ2-1
CATSRERGNSGDSDYGYTF | TGTGCCACCAGCAGAGAGCGGGGTAATTCGGGGGATTCGGACTATGGCTACACCTTC | TRBV15 | . | 19 | . | TRBJ1-2
CASSEALMGTAGGQFF | TGTGCCAGCAGTGAAGCGTTGATGGGGACTGCCGGGGGGCAGTTCTTC | TRBV6-1 | . | 16 | once | TRBJ2-1
CASSWNYGTSGIDEQFF | TGCGCCAGCAGCTGGAACTACGGGACTAGCGGGATCGATGAGCAGTTCTTC | TRBV5-1 | TRBD2 | 17 | . | TRBJ2-1
CASSEDRVYGYTF | TGTGCCAGCAGTGAGGACAGGGTTTATGGCTACACCTTC | TRBV27 | TRBD1 | 13 | . | TRBJ1-2
CASSLYTETLKNEQFF | TGTGCCAGCAGCTTATATACCGAAACCCTAAAGAATGAGCAGTTCTTC | TRBV11-2 | . | 16 | . | TRBJ2-1
CSVELVSVTYNEQFF | TGCAGCGTTGAGTTAGTGTCGGTAACCTACAATGAGCAGTTCTTC | TRBV29-1 | . | 15 | . | TRBJ2-1
CASSPGRVYEQFF | TGCGCCAGCAGCCCCGGGAGGGTCTATGAGCAGTTCTTC | TRBV4-1 | TRBD2 | 13 | once | TRBJ2-1
CASRAGERKEYGYTF | TGTGCCAGCAGGGCGGGGGAGAGAAAAGAATATGGCTACACCTTC | TRBV6-6 | . | 15 | . | TRBJ1-2
CASSVYSFTTDTQYF | TGTGCCAGCAGCGTTTATAGTTTTACTACAGATACGCAGTATTTT | TRBV9 | . | 15 | . | TRBJ2-3
CASSLGQGGPYEQYF | TGTGCCAGCAGCCTGGGACAGGGTGGCCCCTACGAGCAGTACTTC | TRBV5-5 | TRBD1 | 15 | . | TRBJ2-7
CASSVGVYTGELFF | TGTGCCAGCAGCGTAGGCGTTTACACCGGGGAGCTGTTTTTT | TRBV9 | . | 14 | . | TRBJ2-2
CASSQDKGLLAGANVLTF | TGCGCCAGCAGCCAAGATAAGGGGTTGCTCGCTGGGGCCAACGTCCTGACTTTC | TRBV4-1 | . | 18 | . | TRBJ2-6
CASSLVLSGTDTQYF | TGTGCCAGCAGTTTGGTCCTCTCGGGCACAGATACGCAGTATTTT | TRBV6-5 | . | 15 | . | TRBJ2-3
CASSLSGRARNEQFF | TGTGCCAGCAGCCTTAGCGGGAGAGCTCGGAATGAGCAGTTCTTC | TRBV11-3 | TRBD2 | 15 | . | TRBJ2-1
CASSLTGLNTEAFF | TGCGCCAGCAGCTTGACAGGGTTGAACACTGAAGCTTTCTTT | TRBV5-1 | . | 14 | . | TRBJ1-1
CATSRTGTSNQPQHF | TGTGCCACCAGCAGAACCGGGACAAGCAATCAGCCCCAGCATTTT | TRBV15 | . | 15 | . | TRBJ1-5
CASSDLGQAYNEQFF | TGTGCCAGCAGTGATCTGGGACAGGCCTACAATGAGCAGTTCTTC | TRBV2 | TRBD1 | 15 | . | TRBJ2-1
CASSSGEAFF | TGTGCCAGCAGTTCAGGGGAAGCTTTCTTT | TRBV11-2 | . | 10 | . | TRBJ1-1
CAWSANQETQYF | TGTGCCTGGAGTGCCAACCAAGAGACCCAGTACTTC | TRBV30 | . | 12 | . | TRBJ2-5
CASLRTGEGTEAFF | TGTGCCAGCCTCCGGACAGGGGAGGGGACTGAAGCTTTCTTT | TRBV6-6 | TRBD1 | 14 | . | TRBJ1-1
CSAPLTGSGYGYTF | TGCAGCGCCCCTTTAACCGGGTCTGGCTATGGCTACACCTTC | TRBV29-1 | . | 14 | . | TRBJ1-2